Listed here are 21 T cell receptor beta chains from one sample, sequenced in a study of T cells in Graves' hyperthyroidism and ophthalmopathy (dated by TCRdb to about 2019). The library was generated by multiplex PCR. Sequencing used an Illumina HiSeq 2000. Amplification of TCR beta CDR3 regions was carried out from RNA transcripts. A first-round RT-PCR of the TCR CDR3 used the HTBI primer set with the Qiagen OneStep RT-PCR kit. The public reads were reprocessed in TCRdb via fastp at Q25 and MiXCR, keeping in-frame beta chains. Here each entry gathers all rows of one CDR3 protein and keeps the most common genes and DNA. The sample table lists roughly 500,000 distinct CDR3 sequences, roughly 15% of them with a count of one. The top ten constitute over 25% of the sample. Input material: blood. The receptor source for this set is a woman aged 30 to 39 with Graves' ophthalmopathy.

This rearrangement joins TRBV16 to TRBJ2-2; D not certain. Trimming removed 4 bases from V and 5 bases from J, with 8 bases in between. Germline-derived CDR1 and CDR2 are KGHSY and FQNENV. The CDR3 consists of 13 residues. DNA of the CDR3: TGTGCCAGCAGCCGGACGGTTACCGGGGAGCTGTTTTTT. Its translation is CASSRTVTGELFF.

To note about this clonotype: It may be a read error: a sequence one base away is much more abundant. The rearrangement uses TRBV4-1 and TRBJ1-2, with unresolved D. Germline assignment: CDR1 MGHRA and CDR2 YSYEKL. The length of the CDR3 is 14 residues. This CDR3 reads CASSQDRVGYGCTF. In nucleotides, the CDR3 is TGCGCCAGCAGCCAAGATCGGGTCGGCTATGGCTGCACCTTC.

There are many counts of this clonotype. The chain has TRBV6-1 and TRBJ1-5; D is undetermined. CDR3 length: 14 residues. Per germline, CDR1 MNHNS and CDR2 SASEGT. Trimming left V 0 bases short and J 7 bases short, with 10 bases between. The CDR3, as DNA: TGTGCCAGCAGTGAAGCAACGACTGGGCAGCCCCAGCATTTT. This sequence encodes CASSEATTGQPQHF.

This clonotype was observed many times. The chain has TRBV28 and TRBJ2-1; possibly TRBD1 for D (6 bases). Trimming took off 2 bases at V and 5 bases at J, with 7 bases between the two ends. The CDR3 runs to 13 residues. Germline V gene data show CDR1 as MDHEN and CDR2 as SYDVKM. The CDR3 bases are TGTGCCAGCAGTTTACAGGGGCACAATGAGCAGTTCTTC. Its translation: CASSLQGHNEQFF.

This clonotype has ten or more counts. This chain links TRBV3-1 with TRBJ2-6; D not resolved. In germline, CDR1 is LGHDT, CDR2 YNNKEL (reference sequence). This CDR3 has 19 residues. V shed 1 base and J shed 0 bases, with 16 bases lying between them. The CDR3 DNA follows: TGTGCCAGCAGCCAAGGATTTGCTAGGCCCTCCTCTGGGGCCAACGTCCTGACTTTC. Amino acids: CASSQGFARPSSGANVLTF.

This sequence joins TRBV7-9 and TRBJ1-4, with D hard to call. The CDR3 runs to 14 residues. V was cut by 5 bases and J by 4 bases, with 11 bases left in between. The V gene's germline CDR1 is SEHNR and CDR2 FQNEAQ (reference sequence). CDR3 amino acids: CASSAGTINEKLFF. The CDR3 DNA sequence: TGTGCCAGCAGCGCGGGAACAATTAATGAAAAACTGTTTTTT.

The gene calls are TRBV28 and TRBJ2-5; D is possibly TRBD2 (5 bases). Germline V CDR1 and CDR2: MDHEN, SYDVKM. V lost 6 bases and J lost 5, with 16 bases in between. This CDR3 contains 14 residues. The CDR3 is CASRRNGGEETQYF. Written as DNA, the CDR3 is TGTGCCAGCAGGAGGAACGGAGGAGAGGAGACCCAGTACTTC.

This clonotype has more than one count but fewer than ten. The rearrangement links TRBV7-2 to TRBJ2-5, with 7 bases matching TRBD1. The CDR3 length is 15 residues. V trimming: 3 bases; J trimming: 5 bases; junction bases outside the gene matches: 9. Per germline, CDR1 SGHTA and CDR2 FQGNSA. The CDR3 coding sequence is TGTGCCAGCAGCTTTTTTCCGGGACAGACCGAGACCCAGTACTTC. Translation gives CASSFFPGQTETQYF.

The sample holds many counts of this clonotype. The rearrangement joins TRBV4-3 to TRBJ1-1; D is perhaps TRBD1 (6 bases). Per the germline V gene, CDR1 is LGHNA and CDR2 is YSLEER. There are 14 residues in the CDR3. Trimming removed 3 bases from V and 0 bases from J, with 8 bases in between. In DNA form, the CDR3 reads TGCGCCAGCAGCCAGGGACAAGTGAACACTGAAGCTTTCTTT. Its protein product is CASSQGQVNTEAFF.

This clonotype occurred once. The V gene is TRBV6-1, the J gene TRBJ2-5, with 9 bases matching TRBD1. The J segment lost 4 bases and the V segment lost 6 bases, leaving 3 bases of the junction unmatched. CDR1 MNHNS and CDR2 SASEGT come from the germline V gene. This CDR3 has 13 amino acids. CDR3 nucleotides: TGTGCCAGCAGCACAGGGGGCACAGAGACCCAGTACTTC. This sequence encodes CASSTGGTETQYF.

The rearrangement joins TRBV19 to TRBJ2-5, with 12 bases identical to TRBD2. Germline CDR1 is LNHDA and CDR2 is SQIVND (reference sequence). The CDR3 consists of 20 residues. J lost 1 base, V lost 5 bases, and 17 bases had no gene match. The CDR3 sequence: CASSSSGRLAGAGAQETQYF. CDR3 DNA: TGTGCCAGTAGTTCCTCTGGGAGACTAGCGGGAGCGGGGGCCCAAGAGACCCAGTACTTC.

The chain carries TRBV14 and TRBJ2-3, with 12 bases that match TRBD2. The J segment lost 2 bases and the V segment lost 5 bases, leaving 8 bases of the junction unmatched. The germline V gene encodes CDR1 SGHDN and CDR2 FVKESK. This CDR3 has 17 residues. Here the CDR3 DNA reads TGTGCCAGCAGCACCCGTCGGACTAGCGGGAACACAGATACGCAGTATTTT. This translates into CASSTRRTSGNTDTQYF. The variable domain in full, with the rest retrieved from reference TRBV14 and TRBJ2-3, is EAGVTQFPSHSVIEKGQTVTLRCDPISGHDNLYWYRRVMGKEIKFLLHFVKESKQDESGMPNNRFLAERTGGTYSTLKVQPAELEDSGVYFCASSTRRTSGNTDTQYFGPGTRLTVL.

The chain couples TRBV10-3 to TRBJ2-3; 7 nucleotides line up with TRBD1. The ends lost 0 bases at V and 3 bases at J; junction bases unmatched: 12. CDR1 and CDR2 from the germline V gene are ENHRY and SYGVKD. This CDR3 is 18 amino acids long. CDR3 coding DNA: TGTGCCATCAGTGAGTCGGGGACAGACCCAAGATTAACAGATACGCAGTATTTT. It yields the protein CAISESGTDPRLTDTQYF.

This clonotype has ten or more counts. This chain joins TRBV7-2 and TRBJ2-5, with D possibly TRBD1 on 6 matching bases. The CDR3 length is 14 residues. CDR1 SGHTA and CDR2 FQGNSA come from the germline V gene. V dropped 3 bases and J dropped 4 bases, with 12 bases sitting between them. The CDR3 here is CASSFEIRGETQYF. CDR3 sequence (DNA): TGTGCCAGCAGCTTCGAAATCAGGGGAGAGACCCAGTACTTC.

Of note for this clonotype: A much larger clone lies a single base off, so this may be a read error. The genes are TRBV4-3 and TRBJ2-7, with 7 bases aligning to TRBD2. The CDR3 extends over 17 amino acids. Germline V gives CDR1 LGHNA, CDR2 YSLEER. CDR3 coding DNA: TGCGCCACCAGCCAGGCTCTAGCGGAGCAGGTGGGCTACGAGCAGTACTTC. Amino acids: CATSQALAEQVGYEQYF.

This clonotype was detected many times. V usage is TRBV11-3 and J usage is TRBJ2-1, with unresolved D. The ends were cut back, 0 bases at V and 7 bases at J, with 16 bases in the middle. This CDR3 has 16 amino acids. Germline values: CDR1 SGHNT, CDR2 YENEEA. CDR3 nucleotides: TGTGCCAGCAGCTTAGACGGCCCGAGCTTACATAATGAGCAGTTCTTC. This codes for CASSLDGPSLHNEQFF.

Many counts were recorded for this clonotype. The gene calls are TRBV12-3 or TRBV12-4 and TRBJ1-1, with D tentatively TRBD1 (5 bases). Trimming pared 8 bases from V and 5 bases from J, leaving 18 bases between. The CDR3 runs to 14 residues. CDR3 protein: CASVPRGGGTEAFF. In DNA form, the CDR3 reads TGTGCCAGCGTCCCCCGGGGGGGAGGGACTGAAGCTTTCTTT.

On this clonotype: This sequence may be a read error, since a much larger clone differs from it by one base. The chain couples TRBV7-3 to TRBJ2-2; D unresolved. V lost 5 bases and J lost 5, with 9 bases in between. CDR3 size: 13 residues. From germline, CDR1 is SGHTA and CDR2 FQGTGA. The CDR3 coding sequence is TGTGCCAGCAGCGAAGCAGAGACCGGGGAGCTGTTTTTT. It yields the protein CASSEAETGELFF. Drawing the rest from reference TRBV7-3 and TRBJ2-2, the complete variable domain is GAGVSQTPSNKVTEKGKYVELRCDPISGHTALYWYRQSLGQGPEFLIYFQGTGAADDSGLPNDRFFAVRPEGSVSTLKIQRTERGDSAVYLCASSEAETGELFFGEGSRLTVL.

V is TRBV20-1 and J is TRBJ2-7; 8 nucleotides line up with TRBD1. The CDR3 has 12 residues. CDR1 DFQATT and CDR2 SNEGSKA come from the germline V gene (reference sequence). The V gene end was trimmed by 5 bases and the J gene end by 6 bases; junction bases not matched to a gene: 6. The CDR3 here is CSAPRRGREQYF. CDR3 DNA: TGCAGTGCTCCCCGCAGGGGGCGCGAGCAGTACTTC.

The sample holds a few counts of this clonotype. The CDR3 reads CATSGAEDLYNEQFF. In nucleotides, the CDR3 is TGTGCCACCAGTGGGGCGGAGGACCTCTACAATGAGCAGTTCTTC. The chain employs TRBV15 and TRBJ2-1; D might be TRBD1 or TRBD2, each matching 5 bases. Trimming took 6 bases from V and 3 from J, leaving 15 bases between them. CDR3 size: 15 residues. The germline CDR1 and CDR2 sequences are LNHNV and YYDKDF (reference sequence).

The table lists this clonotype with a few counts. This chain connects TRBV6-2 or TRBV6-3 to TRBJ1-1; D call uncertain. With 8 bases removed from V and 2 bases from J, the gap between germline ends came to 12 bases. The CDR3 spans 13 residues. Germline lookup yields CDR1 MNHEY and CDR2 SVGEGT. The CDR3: CASVEEQNTEAFF. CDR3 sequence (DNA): TGTGCCAGCGTAGAAGAACAAAACACTGAAGCTTTCTTT.